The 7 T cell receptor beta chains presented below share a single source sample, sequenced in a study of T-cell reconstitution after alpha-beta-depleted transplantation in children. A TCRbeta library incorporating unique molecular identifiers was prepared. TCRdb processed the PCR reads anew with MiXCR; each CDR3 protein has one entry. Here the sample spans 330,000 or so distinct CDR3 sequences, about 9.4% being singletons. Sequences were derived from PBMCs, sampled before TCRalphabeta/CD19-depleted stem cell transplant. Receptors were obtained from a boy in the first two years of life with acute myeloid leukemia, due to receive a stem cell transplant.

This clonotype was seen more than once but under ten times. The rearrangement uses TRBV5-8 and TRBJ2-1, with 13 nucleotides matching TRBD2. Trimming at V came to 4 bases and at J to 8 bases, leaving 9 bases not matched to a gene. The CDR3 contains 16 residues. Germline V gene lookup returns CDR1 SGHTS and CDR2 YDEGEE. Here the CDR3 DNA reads TGTGCCAGCAGCCTGCAGGGACTAGCGGGGATGGATGAGCAGTTCTTC. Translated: CASSLQGLAGMDEQFF. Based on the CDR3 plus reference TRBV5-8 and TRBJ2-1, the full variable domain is EAGVTQSPTHLIKTRGQQATLRCSPISGHTSVYWYQQALGLGLQFLLWYDEGEERNRGNFPPRFSGRQFPNYSSELNVNALELEDSALYLCASSLQGLAGMDEQFFGPGTRLTVL.

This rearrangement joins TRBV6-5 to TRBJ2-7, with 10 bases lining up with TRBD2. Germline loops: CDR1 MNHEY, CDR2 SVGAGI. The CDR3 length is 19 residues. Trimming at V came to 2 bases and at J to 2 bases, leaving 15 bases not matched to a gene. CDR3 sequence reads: CASSYGAPGLAGEAYEQYF. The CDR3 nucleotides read TGTGCCAGCAGTTACGGCGCCCCCGGGCTAGCGGGAGAAGCCTACGAGCAGTACTTC.

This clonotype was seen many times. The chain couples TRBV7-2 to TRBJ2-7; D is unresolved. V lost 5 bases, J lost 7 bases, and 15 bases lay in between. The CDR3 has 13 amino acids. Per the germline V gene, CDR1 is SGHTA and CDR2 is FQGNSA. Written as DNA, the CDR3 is TGTGCCAGCAGCGCGGACCATTTCGGGGAGCAGTACTTC. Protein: CASSADHFGEQYF.

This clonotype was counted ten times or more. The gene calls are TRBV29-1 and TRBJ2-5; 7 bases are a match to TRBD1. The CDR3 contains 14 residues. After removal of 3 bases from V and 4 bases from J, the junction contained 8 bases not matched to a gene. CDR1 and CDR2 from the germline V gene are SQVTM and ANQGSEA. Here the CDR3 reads CSVERQGEGETQYF. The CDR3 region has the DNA TGCAGCGTTGAGCGACAGGGAGAAGGAGAGACCCAGTACTTC.

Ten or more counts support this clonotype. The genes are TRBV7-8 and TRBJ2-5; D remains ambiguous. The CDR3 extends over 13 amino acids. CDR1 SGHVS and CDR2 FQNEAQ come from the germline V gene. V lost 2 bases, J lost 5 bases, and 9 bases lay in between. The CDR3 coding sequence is TGTGCCAGCAGCTTACCCCAAGGGGAGACCCAGTACTTC. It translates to CASSLPQGETQYF.

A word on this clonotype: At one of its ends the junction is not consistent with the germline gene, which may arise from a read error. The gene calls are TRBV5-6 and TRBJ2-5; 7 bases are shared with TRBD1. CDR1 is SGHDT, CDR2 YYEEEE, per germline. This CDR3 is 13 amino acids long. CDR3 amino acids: CVSSSRGQETQYF. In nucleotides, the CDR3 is TGTGTCAGCAGCTCCAGGGGGCAAGAGACCCAGTACTTC.

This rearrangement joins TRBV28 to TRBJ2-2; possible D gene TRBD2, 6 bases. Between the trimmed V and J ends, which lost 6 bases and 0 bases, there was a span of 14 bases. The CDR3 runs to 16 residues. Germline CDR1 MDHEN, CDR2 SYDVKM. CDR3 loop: CASRPPGLPNTGELFF. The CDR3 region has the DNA TGTGCCAGCAGACCCCCGGGACTCCCGAACACCGGGGAGCTGTTTTTT.